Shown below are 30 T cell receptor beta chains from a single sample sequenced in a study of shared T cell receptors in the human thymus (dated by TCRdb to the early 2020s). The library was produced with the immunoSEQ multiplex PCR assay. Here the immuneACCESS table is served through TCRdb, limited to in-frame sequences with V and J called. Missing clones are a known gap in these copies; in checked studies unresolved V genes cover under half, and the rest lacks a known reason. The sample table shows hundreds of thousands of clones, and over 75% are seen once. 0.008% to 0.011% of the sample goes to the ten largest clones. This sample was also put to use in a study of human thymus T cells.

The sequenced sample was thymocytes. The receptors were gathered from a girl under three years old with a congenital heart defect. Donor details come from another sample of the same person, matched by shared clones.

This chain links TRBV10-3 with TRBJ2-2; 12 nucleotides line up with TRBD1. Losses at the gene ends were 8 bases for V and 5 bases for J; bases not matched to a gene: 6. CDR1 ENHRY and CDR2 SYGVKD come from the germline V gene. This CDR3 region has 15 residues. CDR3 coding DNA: TGTGCCATCGGGACGGGACAGGGGGCGACCGGGGAGCTGTTTTTT. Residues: CAIGTGQGATGELFF.

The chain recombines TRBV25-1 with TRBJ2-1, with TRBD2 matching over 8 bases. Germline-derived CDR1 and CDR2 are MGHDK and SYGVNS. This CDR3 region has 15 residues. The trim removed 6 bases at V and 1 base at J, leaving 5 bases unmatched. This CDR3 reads CASSSGGASYNEQFF. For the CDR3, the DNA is TGTGCCAGCAGCTCCGGGGGGGCATCCTACAATGAGCAGTTCTTC. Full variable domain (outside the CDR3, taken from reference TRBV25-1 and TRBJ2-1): EADIYQTPRYLVIGTGKKITLECSQTMGHDKMYWYQQDPGMELHLIHYSYGVNSTEKGDLSSESTVSRIRTEHFPLTLESARPSHTSQYLCASSSGGASYNEQFFGPGTRLTVL.

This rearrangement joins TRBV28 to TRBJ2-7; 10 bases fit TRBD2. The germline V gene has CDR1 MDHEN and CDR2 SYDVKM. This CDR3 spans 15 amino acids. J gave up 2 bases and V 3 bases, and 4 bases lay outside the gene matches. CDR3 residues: CASSFLAGDTYEQYF. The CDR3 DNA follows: TGTGCCAGCAGTTTCCTAGCGGGGGACACCTACGAGCAGTACTTC.

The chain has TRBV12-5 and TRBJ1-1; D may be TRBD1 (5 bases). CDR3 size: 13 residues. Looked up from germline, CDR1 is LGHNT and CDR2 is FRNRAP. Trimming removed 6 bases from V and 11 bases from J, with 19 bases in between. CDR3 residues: CASGPGSDMDAFF. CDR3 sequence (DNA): TGTGCTAGTGGGCCAGGGTCAGATATGGATGCTTTCTTT. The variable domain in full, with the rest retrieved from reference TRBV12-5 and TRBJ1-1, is DARVTQTPRHKVTEMGQEVTMRCQPILGHNTVFWYRQTMMQGLELLAYFRNRAPLDDSGMPKDRFSAEMPDATLATLKIQPSEPRDSAVYFCASGPGSDMDAFFGQGTRLTVV.

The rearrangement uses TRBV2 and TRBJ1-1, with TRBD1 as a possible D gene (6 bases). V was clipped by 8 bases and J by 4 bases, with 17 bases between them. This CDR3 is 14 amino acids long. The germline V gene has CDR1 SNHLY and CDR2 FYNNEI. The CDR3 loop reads CASWKGVRGTEAFF. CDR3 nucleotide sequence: TGTGCCAGCTGGAAGGGGGTGAGGGGCACTGAAGCTTTCTTT.

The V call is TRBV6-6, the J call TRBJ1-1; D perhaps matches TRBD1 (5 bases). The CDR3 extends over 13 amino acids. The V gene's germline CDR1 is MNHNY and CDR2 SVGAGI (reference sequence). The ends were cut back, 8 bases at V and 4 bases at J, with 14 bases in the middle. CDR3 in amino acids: CASLSAGRTEAFF. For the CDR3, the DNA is TGTGCCAGCCTTTCGGCAGGGCGCACTGAAGCTTTCTTT.

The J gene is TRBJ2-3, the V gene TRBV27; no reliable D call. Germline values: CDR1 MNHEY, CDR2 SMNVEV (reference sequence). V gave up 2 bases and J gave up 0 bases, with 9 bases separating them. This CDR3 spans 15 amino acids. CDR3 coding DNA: TGTGCCAGCAGTTTAGAGCAGACTAGCACAGATACGCAGTATTTT. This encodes CASSLEQTSTDTQYF.

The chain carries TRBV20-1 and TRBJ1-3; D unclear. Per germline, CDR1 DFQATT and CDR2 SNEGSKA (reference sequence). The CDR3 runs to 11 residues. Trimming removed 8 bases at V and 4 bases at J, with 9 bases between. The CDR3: CSPSAGNTIYF. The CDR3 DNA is TGCAGTCCCAGCGCCGGAAACACCATATATTTT.

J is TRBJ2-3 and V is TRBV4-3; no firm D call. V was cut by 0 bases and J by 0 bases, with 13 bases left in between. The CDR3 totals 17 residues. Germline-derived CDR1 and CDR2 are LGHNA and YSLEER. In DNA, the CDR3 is TGCGCCAGCAGCCAAGATCCCCCCGCGACTAGCACAGATACGCAGTATTTT. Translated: CASSQDPPATSTDTQYF.

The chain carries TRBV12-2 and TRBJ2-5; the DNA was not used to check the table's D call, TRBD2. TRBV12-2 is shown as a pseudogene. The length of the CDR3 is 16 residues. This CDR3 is CASRLGDPSGQETQYF. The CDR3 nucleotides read TGTGCAAGTCGCTTAGGGGACCCTAGCGGCCAAGAGACCCAGTACTTC.

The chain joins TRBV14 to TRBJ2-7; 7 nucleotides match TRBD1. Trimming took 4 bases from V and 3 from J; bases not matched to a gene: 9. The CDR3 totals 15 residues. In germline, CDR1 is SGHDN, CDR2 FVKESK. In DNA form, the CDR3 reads TGTGCCAGCAGCCGGGACCGGGACAGTTTCTACGAGCAGTACTTC. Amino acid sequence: CASSRDRDSFYEQYF. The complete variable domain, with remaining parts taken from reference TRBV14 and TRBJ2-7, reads EAGVTQFPSHSVIEKGQTVTLRCDPISGHDNLYWYRRVMGKEIKFLLHFVKESKQDESGMPNNRFLAERTGGTYSTLKVQPAELEDSGVYFCASSRDRDSFYEQYFGPGTRLTVT.

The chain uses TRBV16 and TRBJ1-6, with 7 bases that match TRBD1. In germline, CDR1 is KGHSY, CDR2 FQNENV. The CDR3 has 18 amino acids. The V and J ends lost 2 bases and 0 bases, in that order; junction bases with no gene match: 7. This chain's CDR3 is CASSQPEQGSSYNSPLHF. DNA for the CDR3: TGTGCCAGCAGCCAACCGGAACAGGGGAGCTCCTATAATTCACCCCTCCACTTT.

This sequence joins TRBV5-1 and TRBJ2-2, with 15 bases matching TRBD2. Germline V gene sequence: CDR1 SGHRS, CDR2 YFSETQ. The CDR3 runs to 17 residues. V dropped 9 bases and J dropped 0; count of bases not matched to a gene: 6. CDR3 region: CATRTSGGAPNTGELFF. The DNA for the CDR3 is TGCGCCACCCGGACTAGCGGGGGGGCCCCGAACACCGGGGAGCTGTTTTTT.

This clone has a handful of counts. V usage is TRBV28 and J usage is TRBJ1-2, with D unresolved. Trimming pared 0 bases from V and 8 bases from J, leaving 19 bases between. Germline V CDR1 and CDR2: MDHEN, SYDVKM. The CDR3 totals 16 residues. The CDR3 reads CASSLWRVKGYEGYTF. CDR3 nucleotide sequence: TGTGCCAGCAGTTTATGGAGGGTAAAGGGCTATGAGGGCTACACCTTC.

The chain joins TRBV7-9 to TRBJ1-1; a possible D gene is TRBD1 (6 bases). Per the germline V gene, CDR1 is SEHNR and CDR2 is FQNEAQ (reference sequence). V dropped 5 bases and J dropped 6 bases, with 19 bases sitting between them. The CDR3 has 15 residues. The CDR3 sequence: CASSPRTGLGSEAFF. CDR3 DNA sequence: TGTGCCAGCAGCCCACGCACAGGGTTAGGCTCTGAAGCTTTCTTT.

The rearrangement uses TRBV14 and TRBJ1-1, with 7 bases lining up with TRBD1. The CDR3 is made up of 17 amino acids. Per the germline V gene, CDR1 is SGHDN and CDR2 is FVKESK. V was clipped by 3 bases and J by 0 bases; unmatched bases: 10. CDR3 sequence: CASSHGDREVMNTEAFF. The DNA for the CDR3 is TGTGCCAGCAGCCACGGGGACAGAGAGGTGATGAACACTGAAGCTTTCTTT.

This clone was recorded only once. As DNA, the CDR3 is TGTGCCAGCAGTTCCCGGGTACCACCATACGAGCAGTACTTC. Translating gives CASSSRVPPYEQYF. This chain connects TRBV27 to TRBJ2-7, with unresolved D. The CDR3 sequence is 14 residues long. Between the trimmed V and J ends, which lost 4 bases and 4 bases, there was a span of 14 bases. Germline CDR1 is MNHEY and CDR2 is SMNVEV (reference sequence).

This CDR3 reads CASSLGIVGGAGETQYF. CDR3 nucleotide sequence: TGTGCCAGCAGCTTGGGGATAGTCGGGGGAGCCGGAGAGACCCAGTACTTC. This rearrangement joins TRBV7-2 to TRBJ2-5; TRBD2 might be the D (6 bases). The CDR3 is 17 residues long. Germline V lookup: CDR1 SGHTA, CDR2 FQGNSA. Trimming left V 3 bases short and J 4 bases short, with 21 bases between.

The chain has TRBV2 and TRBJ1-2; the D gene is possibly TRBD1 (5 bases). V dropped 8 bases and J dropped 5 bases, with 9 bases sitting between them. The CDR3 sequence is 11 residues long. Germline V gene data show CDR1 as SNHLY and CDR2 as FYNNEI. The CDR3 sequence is CASWGGYGYTF. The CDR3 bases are TGTGCCAGCTGGGGGGGGTATGGCTACACCTTC.

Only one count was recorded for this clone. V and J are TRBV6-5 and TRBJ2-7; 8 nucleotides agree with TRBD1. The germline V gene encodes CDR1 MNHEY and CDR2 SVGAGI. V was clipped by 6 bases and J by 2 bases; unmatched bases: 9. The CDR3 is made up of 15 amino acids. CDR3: CASRPAPDRAYEQYF. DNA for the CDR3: TGTGCCAGCAGGCCCGCCCCGGACAGGGCCTACGAGCAGTACTTC.

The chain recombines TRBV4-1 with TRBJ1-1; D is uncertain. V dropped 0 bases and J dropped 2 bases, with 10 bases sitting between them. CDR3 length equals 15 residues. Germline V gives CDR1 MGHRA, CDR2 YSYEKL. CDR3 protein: CASSQETGDNTEAFF. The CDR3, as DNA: TGCGCCAGCAGCCAAGAAACCGGGGATAACACTGAAGCTTTCTTT.

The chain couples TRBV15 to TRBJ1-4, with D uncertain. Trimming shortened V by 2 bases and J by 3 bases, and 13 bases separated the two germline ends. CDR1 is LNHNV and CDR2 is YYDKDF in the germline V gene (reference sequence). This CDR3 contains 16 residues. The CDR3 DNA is TGTGCCACCAGCAGAACCGAGAAGTTGGCTAATGAAAAACTGTTTTTT. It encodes CATSRTEKLANEKLFF.

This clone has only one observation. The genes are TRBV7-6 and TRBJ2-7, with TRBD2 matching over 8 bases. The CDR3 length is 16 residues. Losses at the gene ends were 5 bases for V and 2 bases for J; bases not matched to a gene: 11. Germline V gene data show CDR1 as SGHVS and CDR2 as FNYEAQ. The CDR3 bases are TGTGCCAGCAGCCCTAGAAACGGACTAGCCGCCTACGAGCAGTACTTC. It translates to CASSPRNGLAAYEQYF.

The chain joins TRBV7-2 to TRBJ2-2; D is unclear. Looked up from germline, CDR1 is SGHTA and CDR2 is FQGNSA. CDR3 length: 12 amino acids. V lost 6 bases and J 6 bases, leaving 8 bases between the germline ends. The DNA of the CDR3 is TGTGCCAGCAGGCAGGCCCCCGGGGAGCTGTTTTTT. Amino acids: CASRQAPGELFF.

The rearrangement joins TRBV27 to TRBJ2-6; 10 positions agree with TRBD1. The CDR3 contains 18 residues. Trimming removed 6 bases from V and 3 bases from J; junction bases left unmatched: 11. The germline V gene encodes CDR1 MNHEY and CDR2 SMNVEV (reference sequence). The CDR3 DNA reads TGTGCCAGCAGCTTCCTGGGGACAGGGGTATATGGGGCCAACGTCCTGACTTTC. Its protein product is CASSFLGTGVYGANVLTF.

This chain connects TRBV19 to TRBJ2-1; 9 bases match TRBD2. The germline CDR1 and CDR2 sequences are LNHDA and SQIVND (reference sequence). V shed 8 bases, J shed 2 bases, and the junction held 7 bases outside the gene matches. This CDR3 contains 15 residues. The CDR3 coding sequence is TGTGCCAGTTCATATAGCGGGGGAACCTACAATGAGCAGTTCTTC. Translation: CASSYSGGTYNEQFF.

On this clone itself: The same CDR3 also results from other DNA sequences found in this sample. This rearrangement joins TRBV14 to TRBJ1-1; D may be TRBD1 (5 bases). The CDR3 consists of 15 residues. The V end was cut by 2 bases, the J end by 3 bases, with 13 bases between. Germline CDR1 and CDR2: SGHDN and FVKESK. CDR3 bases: TGTGCCAGCAGCCAACTACGGGGAGGGGACACTGAAGCTTTCTTT. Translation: CASSQLRGGDTEAFF.

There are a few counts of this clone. CDR3: CASSLVDQETQYF. DNA of the CDR3: TGTGCCAGCAGCTTAGTCGACCAAGAGACCCAGTACTTC. V and J are TRBV7-9 and TRBJ2-5, with unresolved D. The CDR3 is 13 amino acids. V lost 1 base and J lost 0, with 3 bases in between. Germline V gives CDR1 SEHNR, CDR2 FQNEAQ (reference sequence).

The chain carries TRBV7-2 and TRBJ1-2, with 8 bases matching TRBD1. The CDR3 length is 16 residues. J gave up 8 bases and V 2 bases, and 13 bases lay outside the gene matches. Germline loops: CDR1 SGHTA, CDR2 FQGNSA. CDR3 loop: CASSLPRQGSVWGYTF. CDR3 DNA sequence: TGTGCCAGCAGCTTACCCCGACAGGGGTCGGTGTGGGGCTACACCTTC.

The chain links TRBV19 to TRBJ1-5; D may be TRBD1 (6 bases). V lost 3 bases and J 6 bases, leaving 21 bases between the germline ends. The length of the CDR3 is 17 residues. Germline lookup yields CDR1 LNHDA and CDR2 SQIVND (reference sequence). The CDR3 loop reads CASSILPDRIEGQPQHF. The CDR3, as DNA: TGTGCCAGTAGTATCCTCCCGGACAGAATAGAGGGTCAGCCCCAGCATTTT. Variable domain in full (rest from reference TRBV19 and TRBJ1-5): DGGITQSPKYLFRKEGQNVTLSCEQNLNHDAMYWYRQDPGQGLRLIYYSQIVNDFQKGDIAEGYSVSREKKESFPLTVTSAQKNPTAFYLCASSILPDRIEGQPQHFGDGTRLSIL.